The 17 T cell receptor beta chains below come from one sample, sequenced in a study of CD8 T cells in ankylosing spondylitis (dated 2017 in TCRdb). Library construction relied on 5' RACE. Sequencing took place on an Illumina HiSeq 2500. TCRdb trimmed public reads at Q25 via fastp, called clones via MiXCR and kept in-frame beta chains. Each CDR3 protein gets just one entry, which takes the most common genes and DNA from the rows behind it. The sample contains 350,000 or so distinct CDR3 sequences, roughly 15% of them found a single time. About 1% of the sample comes from the top ten. The sequenced sample consisted of blood, either unsorted or a sorted T cell fraction (not recorded which). These receptors all come from a male donor with ankylosing spondylitis or in good health (not recorded which).

This clonotype was seen only a few times. The chain has TRBV27 and TRBJ2-5, with D perhaps TRBD2 (6 bases). The CDR3 has 15 residues. Germline assignment: CDR1 MNHEY and CDR2 SMNVEV (reference sequence). Between the trimmed V and J ends, which lost 7 bases and 0 bases, there was a span of 15 bases. DNA for the CDR3: TGTGCCAGCATGGGGTTAGCGGCAAACCAAGAGACCCAGTACTTC. Protein sequence: CASMGLAANQETQYF.

The V call is TRBV10-3, the J call TRBJ1-1, with a possible D match to TRBD1 (6 bases). The V gene lost 0 bases and the J gene lost 6 bases, with 11 bases spanning the gap. The CDR3 loop spans 14 amino acids. Germline CDR1 and CDR2: ENHRY and SYGVKD. The DNA of the CDR3 is TGTGCCATCAGTGAGTCGGGGGCAGGCGCTGAAGCTTTCTTT. It is translated as CAISESGAGAEAFF.

There are a few counts of this clonotype. The chain recombines TRBV20-1 with TRBJ2-3; D tentatively fits TRBD1 or TRBD2 (5 bases each). V was pared by 0 bases and J by 2 bases, with 15 bases between. The length of the CDR3 is 16 residues. Germline V gene sequence: CDR1 DFQATT, CDR2 SNEGSKA (reference sequence). CDR3 sequence reads: CSARDRPSGTTDTQYF. The CDR3 bases are TGCAGTGCTAGAGATAGGCCCTCAGGGACCACAGATACGCAGTATTTT.

This sequence joins TRBV5-1 and TRBJ2-5, with D hard to call. Trimming removed 0 bases from V and 1 base from J, with 7 bases in between. The CDR3 is 14 amino acids. The germline V gene has CDR1 SGHRS and CDR2 YFSETQ. The CDR3 DNA reads TGCGCCAGCAGCTTGGTGGACCCCCAAGAGACCCAGTACTTC. This sequence encodes CASSLVDPQETQYF.

The chain has TRBV5-6 and TRBJ2-1; 14 bases map to TRBD2. CDR3 length: 16 residues. V lost 4 bases and J lost 3; bases outside the gene matches: 3. Germline V lookup: CDR1 SGHDT, CDR2 YYEEEE. CDR3 DNA: TGTGCCAGCAGCGGGACTAGCGGGAGTCTCTACAATGAGCAGTTCTTC. It translates to CASSGTSGSLYNEQFF.

This clonotype was recorded at least ten times. The chain has TRBV29-1 and TRBJ2-3, with D perhaps matching TRBD1 or TRBD2 (5 bases each). V shed 4 bases and J shed 6 bases, with 5 bases lying between them. This CDR3 is built from 10 residues. CDR1 is SQVTM, CDR2 ANQGSEA, per germline. CDR3 sequence reads: CSVGGDTQYF. Here the CDR3 DNA reads TGCAGCGTTGGGGGGGATACGCAGTATTTT.

In this sample, this clonotype turned up a few times. The rearrangement joins TRBV12-3 or TRBV12-4 to TRBJ2-2; 7 nucleotides match TRBD1. Unmatched junction bases numbered 10, after V lost 6 bases and J lost 9 bases. This CDR3 is built from 14 residues. CDR3 coding DNA: TGTGCCAGCAGATCCGACAGGGTACACTGGGAGCTGTTTTTT. It translates to CASRSDRVHWELFF.

This clonotype was seen a handful of times. The chain has TRBV7-6 and TRBJ2-3, with 7 positions matching TRBD1. J lost 5 bases, V lost 3 bases, and 8 bases had no gene match. Germline-derived CDR1 and CDR2 are SGHVS and FNYEAQ. This CDR3 has 15 residues. Here the CDR3 DNA reads TGTGCCAGCAGCTTTGGGGCAGGGGGTGAAGATACGCAGTATTTT. This gives the protein CASSFGAGGEDTQYF.

The J gene is TRBJ2-7, the V gene TRBV25-1; possibly TRBD1 for D (6 bases). The V and J ends lost 8 bases and 0 bases respectively, with 11 bases between them. CDR1 MGHDK and CDR2 SYGVNS come from the germline V gene. The CDR3 extends over 13 amino acids. The CDR3 DNA follows: TGTGCCAGCGGGGACACCTTCTCCTACGAGCAGTACTTC. This codes for CASGDTFSYEQYF.

This chain links TRBV27 with TRBJ2-2, with TRBD2 identical over 7 bases. J lost 4 bases, V lost 2 bases, and 4 bases had no gene match. From germline, CDR1 is MNHEY and CDR2 SMNVEV (reference sequence). This CDR3 spans 15 amino acids. CDR3 nucleotide sequence: TGTGCCAGCAGTTTAGCGGGAGTGGTCACCGGGGAGCTGTTTTTT. It translates to CASSLAGVVTGELFF.

This chain links TRBV4-2 with TRBJ2-7, with D tentatively TRBD2 (6 bases). Trimming took off 0 bases at V and 3 bases at J, with 18 bases between the two ends. Germline CDR1 LGHNA, CDR2 YNFKEQ. The CDR3 loop spans 17 amino acids. The CDR3 region is CASSQDSKAHGSYEQYF. In DNA form, the CDR3 reads TGTGCCAGCAGCCAAGATAGTAAAGCTCACGGGAGCTACGAGCAGTACTTC.

This chain connects TRBV10-3 to TRBJ2-2, with 10 bases fitting TRBD1. From germline, CDR1 is ENHRY and CDR2 SYGVKD. V lost 5 bases and J lost 2; bases outside the gene matches: 8. The CDR3 covers 17 residues. This CDR3 reads CAISRLDRGRNTGELFF. For the CDR3, the DNA is TGTGCCATCAGTCGTCTTGACAGGGGGCGTAACACCGGGGAGCTGTTTTTT.

This rearrangement joins TRBV12-3 or TRBV12-4 to TRBJ2-1; TRBD2 agrees at 8 bases. V trimming: 5 bases; J trimming: 4 bases; junction bases outside the gene matches: 7. The CDR3 totals 15 residues. CDR3 protein: CASSESGGKYNEQFF. In DNA form, the CDR3 reads TGTGCCAGCAGTGAGAGCGGGGGAAAATACAATGAGCAGTTCTTC.

V is TRBV7-2 and J is TRBJ2-5, with TRBD1 as a possible D gene (6 bases). V was shortened by 5 bases and J by 5 bases, with 12 bases between the two germline ends. This CDR3 is built from 13 residues. CDR1 is SGHTA and CDR2 is FQGNSA in the germline V gene. The CDR3 region has the DNA TGTGCCAGCAGCCGAGGACAGTCGGAGACCCAGTACTTC. It yields the protein CASSRGQSETQYF.

The CDR3 coding sequence is TGTGCCAGCAGCTCCCTGGGAGAAAAACTGTTTTTT. Translated, it gives CASSSLGEKLFF. The chain has TRBV7-9 and TRBJ1-4; D unclear. Germline V gene lookup returns CDR1 SEHNR and CDR2 FQNEAQ (reference sequence). The CDR3 has 12 residues. Trimming took 4 bases from V and 8 from J, leaving 8 bases between them.

V gene TRBV20-1 combines with J gene TRBJ2-7, with 8 bases lining up with TRBD2. The V and J ends lost 1 base and 1 base, in that order; junction bases with no gene match: 6. The CDR3 contains 15 residues. Per germline, CDR1 DFQATT and CDR2 SNEGSKA (reference sequence). CDR3 amino acids: CSARGPAGESYEQYF. CDR3 DNA: TGCAGTGCTAGAGGACCAGCGGGGGAATCCTACGAGCAGTACTTC.

This clonotype was seen a handful of times. V gene TRBV9 combines with J gene TRBJ2-3; possibly TRBD1 or TRBD2 for D (5 bases each). CDR1 is SGDLS, CDR2 YYNGEE, per germline. V was clipped by 4 bases and J by 1 base, with 16 bases between them. This CDR3 is 16 amino acids long. CDR3 nucleotide sequence: TGTGCCAGCAGCCCCGGGACGTCGTATCGCACAGATACGCAGTATTTT. Translating gives CASSPGTSYRTDTQYF.